The 24 T cell receptor beta chains given below trace back to one sample, sequenced in a study of tumor-infiltrating lymphocytes in primary liver carcinoma. The input was 400 to 500 ng total RNA; TCR beta cDNA was made from it with a constant-region primer. Modified slightly, ARM-PCR produced TCR beta libraries over three nested multiplex PCR rounds. The first two PCR rounds, approximately 10 cycles each, used TRBV1-TRBV30 forward primers and a C-beta reverse primer. TCRdb analysed the multiplex PCR reads with MiXCR anew, one entry per CDR3 protein. The sample has 250,000 to 350,000 distinct CDR3 sequences, roughly 60% seen once. Blood RNA was derived from unsorted whole blood, and germline DNA was extracted too. The material sequenced was peripheral blood. These receptors were taken from a woman aged 25 to 39 with primary liver carcinoma and hepatitis B virus infection.

Concerning this clonotype itself: One end of the junction is discordant with germline, which a read error may explain. V is TRBV6-5 and J is TRBJ2-2; 7 bases agree with TRBD1. Per the germline V gene, CDR1 is MNHEY and CDR2 is SVGAGI. The CDR3 totals 16 residues. The CDR3 DNA reads as TGTGCCAGCAAGAAAGGACAGGTCCGGTTTACCGGGGAGCCGTTTTTT. Its protein product is CASKKGQVRFTGEPFF.

The J gene is TRBJ1-5, the V gene TRBV30; tentatively, D is TRBD1 (6 bases). The V and J ends lost 4 bases and 10 bases respectively, with 20 bases between them. The germline V gene has CDR1 GTSNPN and CDR2 SVGIG (reference sequence). The CDR3 extends over 14 amino acids. The CDR3 DNA sequence: TGTGCCTGGACCCCGGACAGCCTATCAGGACCCCAGCATTTT. Translating it yields CAWTPDSLSGPQHF.

There are many counts of this clonotype. The chain couples TRBV11-3 to TRBJ2-1, with TRBD1 as a possible D gene (5 bases). V lost 1 base to trimming and J lost 0 bases, with 19 bases between them. CDR3 length equals 19 residues. CDR1 is SGHNT, CDR2 YENEEA, per germline. In DNA, the CDR3 is TGTGCCAGCAGCTTAGCCCTAGGGGTAGCCGATTCCTCCTACAATGAGCAGTTCTTC. Protein sequence: CASSLALGVADSSYNEQFF.

Details on this clonotype: It may be a read error: a sequence one base away is much more abundant. The gene calls are TRBV29-1 and TRBJ1-3; no reliable D call. Germline-derived CDR1 and CDR2 are SQVTM and ANQGSEA. The CDR3 loop spans 15 amino acids. The CDR3 sequence is CTPGDPRSSGNTIYF. As DNA, the CDR3 is TGCACCCCCGGAGACCCCCGTTCATCTGGAAACACCATATATTTT.

This chain joins TRBV7-9 and TRBJ2-7, with 7 bases lining up with TRBD2. CDR3 size: 16 residues. Germline trimming cut 6 bases from V and 4 bases from J; bases unmatched to any gene: 15. Germline CDR1 and CDR2: SEHNR and FQNEAQ (reference sequence). The chain's CDR3 is CASSGRVGGRFYEQYF. The CDR3 DNA is TGTGCCAGCAGTGGCCGTGTGGGCGGGAGATTTTACGAGCAGTACTTC.

About this clonotype itself: Germline is not matched at one junction end, which may reflect a read error. The V and J genes are TRBV12-3 or TRBV12-4 and TRBJ2-3, with 7 bases aligning to TRBD1. The CDR3 spans 15 residues. The CDR3 loop reads CASKGGPLSTDTRYF. Written as DNA, the CDR3 is TGTGCCAGCAAAGGGGGCCCGTTGAGCACAGATACGCGGTATTTT.

This clonotype came up many times. The chain employs TRBV6-5 and TRBJ2-2; 8 bases line up with TRBD1. There are 16 residues in the CDR3. Germline-derived CDR1 and CDR2 are MNHEY and SVGAGI. The ends lost 2 bases at V and 2 bases at J; junction bases unmatched: 4. CDR3 coding DNA: TGTGCCAGCAGTTACGCTTCAGGGGGCAACACCGGGGAGCTGTTTTTT. This sequence encodes CASSYASGGNTGELFF.

With respect to this clonotype: Germline is not matched at one junction end, which may reflect a read error. The chain uses TRBV4-2 and TRBJ2-1; the match to TRBD1 covers 7 bases. This CDR3 is built from 17 residues. Germline V gene data show CDR1 as LGHNA and CDR2 as YNFKEQ. Written as DNA, the CDR3 is TGTGCCAGCAGCCAAGAGAGTCGAGGGGGCGATTACAATGAGCAGCTCTTC. Its translation: CASSQESRGGDYNEQLF.

This chain links TRBV12-3 or TRBV12-4 with TRBJ1-1; D unresolved. With 4 bases removed from V and 0 bases from J, the gap between germline ends came to 12 bases. The CDR3 spans 15 residues. Here the CDR3 DNA reads TGTGCCAGCAGTTCCTCAGGCGGCATGAACACTGAAGCTTTCTTT. Encoded protein: CASSSSGGMNTEAFF.

The chain combines TRBV13 with TRBJ2-1, with 12 bases lining up with TRBD2. Germline lookup yields CDR1 PRHDT and CDR2 FYEKMQ (reference sequence). Trimming cost V 5 bases and J 5 bases; bases outside gene matches: 4. The CDR3 has 15 residues. The CDR3 DNA sequence: TGTGCCAGCAGCCCTAGCGGGAGGGAACACAATGAGCAGTTCTTC. Translated, it gives CASSPSGREHNEQFF.

This clonotype was recorded many times. The CDR3 loop is CSVEGGSNQPQHF. The CDR3 DNA reads TGCAGCGTTGAAGGGGGCAGCAATCAGCCCCAGCATTTT. The rearrangement joins TRBV29-1 to TRBJ1-5; D perhaps matches TRBD1 (5 bases). CDR3 size: 13 residues. CDR1 is SQVTM and CDR2 is ANQGSEA in the germline V gene. Trimming removed 1 base from V and 1 base from J, with 5 bases in between.

The rearrangement links TRBV6-6 to TRBJ2-3; a weak D match, TRBD2 (6 bases). Trimming took 0 bases from V and 2 from J, leaving 15 bases between them. The CDR3 spans 17 residues. Germline CDR1 is MNHNY and CDR2 is SVGAGI (reference sequence). CDR3 sequence: CASSYSIDSGSTDTQYF. In DNA form, the CDR3 reads TGTGCCAGCAGTTACTCTATTGACAGCGGGTCCACAGATACGCAGTATTTT.

This clonotype was seen a single time. The chain has TRBV6-6 and TRBJ2-2, with D possibly TRBD2 on 5 matching bases. The V gene's germline CDR1 is MNHNY and CDR2 SVGAGI (reference sequence). V lost 0 bases, J lost 15 bases, and 11 bases lay in between. This CDR3 contains 12 residues. The CDR3 coding sequence is TGTGCCAGCAGTTACTCATCCGGGAAGTTGTTTTTT. Its translation is CASSYSSGKLFF.

A note on this clonotype: The conserved phenylalanine or tryptophan normally closing the CDR3 is absent here, so this likely arose from a read error. The rearrangement joins TRBV11-2 to TRBJ2-5; D unresolved. Per the germline V gene, CDR1 is SGHAT and CDR2 is FQNNGV. The CDR3 is made up of 13 amino acids. V was pared by 2 bases and J by 5 bases, with 9 bases between. The CDR3 DNA reads as TGTGCCAGCAGCTTATATGGGCGTGAGACCCAGTACTCC. Its translation is CASSLYGRETQYS.

Of note for this clonotype: One base away lies a much larger clone, so this may be a sequencing read error. This chain joins TRBV6-1 and TRBJ1-6, with D perhaps TRBD1 (5 bases). The V end lost 6 bases, the J end lost 9 bases, and 18 bases lay between the germline ends. Germline CDR1 is MNHNS and CDR2 is SASEGT. The length of the CDR3 is 15 residues. The CDR3: CASRTSVSGTSPLHF. DNA of the CDR3: TGTGCCAGCAGGACCTCGGTGTCAGGGACTTCACCCCTCCACTTT.

The table lists this clonotype with many counts. This rearrangement joins TRBV29-1 to TRBJ2-7, with D unclear. Germline V gene sequence: CDR1 SQVTM, CDR2 ANQGSEA. The CDR3 runs 12 residues. V was clipped by 4 bases and J by 3 bases, with 10 bases between them. The DNA for the CDR3 is TGCAGCGTTGGAACCCGGAACTACGAGCAGTACTTC. Amino acids: CSVGTRNYEQYF.

The chain couples TRBV2 to TRBJ1-4; 7 bases are a match to TRBD1. The CDR3 consists of 14 residues. After removal of 6 bases from V and 7 bases from J, the junction contained 8 bases not matched to a gene. Per the germline V gene, CDR1 is SNHLY and CDR2 is FYNNEI. CDR3 protein: CASRPGQVSEKLFF. CDR3 sequence (DNA): TGTGCCAGCAGACCAGGACAGGTGAGTGAAAAACTGTTTTTT. The whole variable domain, remainder taken from reference TRBV2 and TRBJ1-4, is EPEVTQTPSHQVTQMGQEVILRCVPISNHLYFYWYRQILGQKVEFLVSFYNNEISEKSEIFDDQFSVERPDGSNFTLKIRSTKLEDSAMYFCASRPGQVSEKLFFGSGTQLSVL.

Of note for this clonotype: The CDR3 end shows no conserved phenylalanine or tryptophan, and so a read error is likely. The chain employs TRBV6-5 and TRBJ1-1; the match to TRBD1 covers 9 bases. CDR3 length: 18 amino acids. V shed 2 bases and J 1 base; nucleotides not matched to a gene: 11. The V gene's germline CDR1 is MNHEY and CDR2 SVGAGI. The CDR3: CASSYNTFWGQGNTEAFS. For the CDR3, the DNA is TGTGCCAGCAGTTACAATACCTTTTGGGGACAGGGGAACACTGAAGCTTTCTCT.

With respect to this clonotype: One end of the junction varies from germline; a read error may be responsible. V usage is TRBV11-2 and J usage is TRBJ2-7; D unresolved. CDR1 is SGHAT and CDR2 is FQNNGV in the germline V gene. The CDR3 length is 13 residues. Written as DNA, the CDR3 is TGTGCCAGTAGCTCCCCGGTAGTAAACGAGCAGTACTTC. Amino acid sequence: CASSSPVVNEQYF.

This clonotype has ten or more counts. This chain connects TRBV4-1 to TRBJ2-1; D not resolved. Germline V gene lookup returns CDR1 MGHRA and CDR2 YSYEKL. This CDR3 is 15 amino acids long. V gave up 0 bases and J gave up 7 bases, with 13 bases separating them. The CDR3 DNA is TGCGCCAGCAGCCAAGATGGCTTTTTTAGTAATGAGCAGTTCTTC. Its translation: CASSQDGFFSNEQFF.

This clonotype occurred once. The rearrangement joins TRBV5-6 to TRBJ2-5, with D unresolved. The CDR3 contains 14 residues. Germline-derived CDR1 and CDR2 are SGHDT and YYEEEE. The V end lost 4 bases, the J end lost 3 bases, and 13 bases lay between the germline ends. Here the CDR3 reads CASSGWNQKETQYF. As DNA, the CDR3 is TGTGCCAGCAGCGGGTGGAACCAGAAAGAGACCCAGTACTTC.

The chain combines TRBV29-1 with TRBJ2-7, with D possibly TRBD2 on 6 matching bases. Germline CDR1 is SQVTM and CDR2 is ANQGSEA. V was shortened by 3 bases and J by 10 bases, with 19 bases between the two germline ends. The CDR3 extends over 13 amino acids. CDR3 nucleotide sequence: TGCAGCGTTGAGGAGGGGAGCTCCTACGGACAGTACTTC. Its protein product is CSVEEGSSYGQYF.

As concerns this clonotype: A single base separates this from a much larger clone, so it may be a read error. This chain links TRBV6-2 or TRBV6-3 with TRBJ1-5, with TRBD1 matching 8 bases. J was trimmed by 7 bases and V by 1 base; bases with no gene match: 9. CDR1 MNHEY and CDR2 SVGEGT come from the germline V gene. The CDR3 has 16 amino acids. CDR3 sequence reads: CASSYFGQGDGQPQHF. CDR3 DNA sequence: TGTGCCAGCAGTTACTTCGGACAGGGAGATGGACAGCCCCAGCATTTT.

The chain couples TRBV6-5 to TRBJ2-2; 9 bases agree with TRBD2. CDR3 length: 15 amino acids. Germline CDR1 MNHEY, CDR2 SVGAGI. V shed 8 bases and J 6 bases; nucleotides not matched to a gene: 10. The CDR3 loop reads CASLGSGGISGELFF. The CDR3 nucleotides are TGTGCCAGCCTCGGTAGCGGGGGTATCTCCGGGGAGCTGTTTTTT.